Presented here are 22 T cell receptor beta chains from one specimen sequenced in a study of blood T cell repertoires in COVID-19. Here immunoSEQ multiplex PCR was the method, and the copy in TCRdb shows in-frame clones only, minus some. Of 270,000 or so clones listed, approximately 90% are singletons. Sequencing was performed on PBMCs or T cells enriched from blood (not recorded which). The origin of the receptors is a middle-aged man who had been exposed to COVID-19.

The chain employs TRBV5-1 and TRBJ1-2; TRBD1 is a possible D gene (6 bases). This CDR3 region has 15 residues. Germline V CDR1 and CDR2: SGHRS, YFSETQ. Trimming shortened V by 3 bases and J by 2 bases, and 14 bases separated the two germline ends. In nucleotides, the CDR3 is TGCGCCAGCAGCTCCGACAGGCCAGACAACTATGGCTACACCTTC. It yields the protein CASSSDRPDNYGYTF.

The J gene is TRBJ2-3, the V gene TRBV14; D is ambiguous. This CDR3 has 13 amino acids. Trimming stripped 3 bases from V and 7 bases from J, with 11 bases between. Germline CDR1 and CDR2: SGHDN and FVKESK. CDR3 in amino acids: CASSHSGTNTQYF. CDR3 in DNA: TGTGCCAGCAGCCACTCAGGAACAAATACGCAGTATTTT.

V and J are TRBV19 and TRBJ1-5, with 7 bases that match TRBD1. Germline assignment: CDR1 LNHDA and CDR2 SQIVND (reference sequence). V shed 2 bases and J 6 bases; nucleotides not matched to a gene: 7. The CDR3 runs to 15 residues. Written as DNA, the CDR3 is TGTGCCAGTAGTATAAACGGCAGGGGGAGTCAGCCCCAGCATTTT. Protein: CASSINGRGSQPQHF.

The rearrangement uses TRBV3-1 (or the pseudogene TRBV3-2) and TRBJ1-5; D remains unclear. The CDR3 runs to 15 residues. Trimming shortened V by 5 bases and J by 0 bases, and 11 bases separated the two germline ends. Germline-derived CDR1 and CDR2 are LGHDT and YNNKEL (reference sequence). The CDR3 sequence is CASSYNSDSNQPQHF. CDR3 coding DNA: TGTGCCAGCAGCTATAACAGTGATAGCAATCAGCCCCAGCATTTT.

V gene TRBV10-3 combines with J gene TRBJ1-5; 7 bases fit TRBD1. CDR1 is ENHRY and CDR2 is SYGVKD in the germline V gene. V trimming: 3 bases; J trimming: 4 bases; junction bases outside the gene matches: 12. The CDR3 has 17 residues. The CDR3 sequence is CAISEGDSDRNNQPQHF. CDR3 sequence (DNA): TGTGCCATCAGTGAAGGGGACAGCGATCGAAATAATCAGCCCCAGCATTTT.

The chain recombines TRBV2 with TRBJ2-1, with TRBD2 identical over 11 bases. V shed 4 bases, J shed 5 bases, and the junction held 4 bases outside the gene matches. This CDR3 is 15 amino acids long. From germline, CDR1 is SNHLY and CDR2 FYNNEI. CDR3 sequence reads: CASSVETSGNNEQFF. CDR3 sequence (DNA): TGTGCCAGCAGTGTAGAGACTAGCGGGAACAATGAGCAGTTCTTC.

The CDR3 loop reads CASSQDQAGAFLSYNEQFF. The CDR3 DNA is TGCGCCAGCAGCCAAGATCAAGCGGGGGCCTTTCTCTCCTACAATGAGCAGTTCTTC. This chain joins TRBV4-1 and TRBJ2-1; 8 bases are shared with TRBD2. The CDR3 is 19 residues long. The V gene's germline CDR1 is MGHRA and CDR2 YSYEKL. V lost 0 bases to trimming and J lost 0 bases; unmatched junction nucleotides: 10.

The chain carries TRBV4-1 and TRBJ2-2; D uncertain. The CDR3 is 12 amino acids. Germline values: CDR1 MGHRA, CDR2 YSYEKL. The ends were cut back, 4 bases at V and 6 bases at J, with 6 bases in the middle. CDR3 sequence: CASSPLPGELFF. Here the CDR3 DNA reads TGCGCCAGCAGCCCACTCCCCGGGGAGCTGTTTTTT.

CDR3 DNA: TGTGCCAGCATCGAAGCGGGGGGGCCCTACAATGAGCAGTTCTTC. Its protein is CASIEAGGPYNEQFF. The genes are TRBV28 and TRBJ2-1; 10 bases line up with TRBD2. Germline V gives CDR1 MDHEN, CDR2 SYDVKM. The CDR3 covers 15 residues. The junction had 5 bases not matched to a gene; V was cut back by 7 bases and J by 2 bases.

This clone was seen a single time. J is TRBJ2-7 and V is TRBV25-1; tentative D call: TRBD1 (5 bases). This CDR3 is 15 amino acids long. V was pared by 5 bases and J by 3 bases, with 17 bases between. From germline, CDR1 is MGHDK and CDR2 SYGVNS. DNA for the CDR3: TGTGCCAGCAGTCCTCCCGCAGGGTTAAACTACGAGCAGTACTTC. This translates into CASSPPAGLNYEQYF.

J is TRBJ1-4 and V is TRBV28; unclear D gene. The CDR3 consists of 15 residues. V was shortened by 1 base and J by 3 bases, with 9 bases between the two germline ends. From germline, CDR1 is MDHEN and CDR2 SYDVKM. Here the CDR3 reads CASSLSGLANEKLFF. The CDR3 DNA follows: TGTGCCAGCAGTTTATCCGGACTGGCTAATGAAAAACTGTTTTTT. Filled out from reference TRBV28 and TRBJ1-4, the complete variable domain reads DVKVTQSSRYLVKRTGEKVFLECVQDMDHENMFWYRQDPGLGLRLIYFSYDVKMKEKGDIPEGYSVSREKKERFSLILESASTNQTSMYLCASSLSGLANEKLFFGSGTQLSVL.

The gene calls are TRBV28 and TRBJ1-5; possibly TRBD1 for D (5 bases). Between the trimmed V and J ends, which lost 11 bases and 0 bases, there was a span of 11 bases. Germline CDR1 is MDHEN and CDR2 is SYDVKM. This CDR3 has 13 residues. CDR3 protein: CAEGGDSNQPQHF. DNA for the CDR3: TGTGCCGAGGGAGGGGATAGCAATCAGCCCCAGCATTTT.

This chain uses TRBV7-9 with TRBJ1-3, with D maybe TRBD1 (5 bases). V was trimmed by 8 bases and J by 0 bases, leaving 14 bases between them. CDR1 is SEHNR, CDR2 FQNEAQ, per germline (reference sequence). The CDR3 contains 15 residues. The CDR3 region has the DNA TGTGCCAGCGGGGGACTCCTGAGCTCTGGAAACACCATATATTTT. Protein product: CASGGLLSSGNTIYF.

V gene TRBV5-1 combines with J gene TRBJ2-5; 9 positions match TRBD1. Per the germline V gene, CDR1 is SGHRS and CDR2 is YFSETQ. This CDR3 contains 13 residues. The J segment lost 8 bases and the V segment lost 1 base, leaving 3 bases of the junction unmatched. CDR3 loop: CASSLSGQGTQYF. The CDR3 DNA reads as TGCGCCAGCAGCTTGTCGGGACAGGGAACCCAGTACTTC.

The V and J genes are TRBV5-5 and TRBJ2-1; no definite D call. Trimming shortened V by 6 bases and J by 8 bases, and 9 bases separated the two germline ends. The CDR3 is 11 residues long. Germline V gene lookup returns CDR1 SGHKS and CDR2 YYEKEE (reference sequence). Here the CDR3 DNA reads TGTGCCAGCACCTCGGGTCATGAGCAGTTCTTC. It encodes CASTSGHEQFF.

The rearrangement uses TRBV18 and TRBJ2-7; D might be TRBD1 (6 bases). V lost 6 bases, J lost 4 bases, and 13 bases lay in between. In germline, CDR1 is KGHSH, CDR2 LQKENI. The length of the CDR3 is 13 residues. CDR3 amino acids: CASSQDSPYEQYF. Here the CDR3 DNA reads TGTGCCAGCTCCCAGGACAGTCCTTACGAGCAGTACTTC.

The chain recombines TRBV29-1 with TRBJ1-2; maybe TRBD1 (6 bases). The CDR3 runs to 13 residues. V was cut by 6 bases and J by 4 bases, with 15 bases left in between. Germline lookup yields CDR1 SQVTM and CDR2 ANQGSEA. The CDR3 is CSVEQGFIYGYTF. CDR3 DNA sequence: TGCAGCGTGGAACAGGGTTTCATCTATGGCTACACCTTC.

In this sample, this clone turned up a few times. The chain uses TRBV6-6 and TRBJ2-2; 12 bases line up with TRBD2. CDR1 and CDR2 from the germline V gene are MNHNY and SVGAGI (reference sequence). With V trimmed by 4 bases and J by 2 bases, 2 bases remained unmatched. The CDR3 is 16 amino acids. This CDR3 reads CASSSTSGSNTGELFF. CDR3 bases: TGTGCCAGCAGTTCGACTAGCGGGAGCAACACCGGGGAGCTGTTTTTT.

V and J are TRBV25-1 and TRBJ1-1; 7 bases fit TRBD1. The CDR3 spans 15 residues. CDR1 and CDR2 (germline): MGHDK, SYGVNS. The V and J ends lost 5 bases and 0 bases, in that order; junction bases with no gene match: 6. The CDR3 DNA reads as TGTGCCAGCAGTCAAACAGGGGTTTTGAACACTGAAGCTTTCTTT. Protein product: CASSQTGVLNTEAFF.

The chain recombines TRBV6-1 with TRBJ2-5; D might be TRBD2 (5 bases). Germline V lookup: CDR1 MNHNS, CDR2 SASEGT. The CDR3 totals 13 residues. Deletions cut 3 bases from V and 4 bases from J, with 9 bases between. In nucleotides, the CDR3 is TGTGCCAGCAGTGAGGCAGAGGGAGAGACCCAGTACTTC. Translation: CASSEAEGETQYF.

This clone was counted between two and nine times. V gene TRBV9 combines with J gene TRBJ2-1, with TRBD2 matching 7 bases. V trimming: 7 bases; J trimming: 4 bases; junction bases outside the gene matches: 11. The CDR3 totals 15 residues. Looked up from germline, CDR1 is SGDLS and CDR2 is YYNGEE. The CDR3 region is CASSPAASGYNEQFF. The CDR3 DNA reads as TGTGCCAGCTCTCCGGCGGCTAGCGGATACAATGAGCAGTTCTTC.

The chain recombines TRBV7-2 with TRBJ2-7; TRBD1 matches 7 bases. The V gene's germline CDR1 is SGHTA and CDR2 FQGNSA. After removal of 4 bases from V and 3 bases from J, the junction contained 3 bases not matched to a gene. CDR3 length: 13 residues. CDR3 in amino acids: CASSSGQSYEQYF. The DNA for the CDR3 is TGTGCCAGCAGCTCGGGACAGAGCTACGAGCAGTACTTC.